The rows below give T cell receptor beta chains drawn from one sample of a study of blood T cell repertoires in COVID-19. Generated by immunoSEQ multiplex PCR, the TCRdb table keeps only in-frame clones and is missing some. The sample lists about 90,000 clones, roughly 83% occurring once. What was sequenced was peripheral blood. These receptors all come from a woman older than 75 with active or convalescent COVID-19. Both conserved end residues are part of each CDR3. The D gene is left open where the match is weak. Size is omitted from some rows. Given values are once, few, many or a class for expanded clones.

TRBJ1-5,TRBV19,NA,NA,TGTGCCAGTAGTATGACCAAGCGACAGCCCCAGCATTTT,CASSMTKRQPQHF
TRBJ1-2,TRBV11-2,NA,NA,TGTGCCAGCAGCTTAGCAGGCGCGGGGAGGAATACTAGAGGCTACACCTTC,CASSLAGAGRNTRGYTF
TRBJ2-3,TRBV28,NA,NA,TGTGCCAGCAGTTTTTTGGGGGGACCAGATACGCAGTATTTT,CASSFLGGPDTQYF
TRBJ1-1,TRBV3-1/TRBV3-2,NA,NA,TGTGCCAGCAGCCAAGATCCATCAGGGATTGAAGCTTTCTTT,CASSQDPSGIEAFF
TRBJ1-1,TRBV11-3,NA,NA,TGTGCCAGCAGCTTCTTTAACACTGAAGCTTTCTTT,CASSFFNTEAFF
TRBJ2-1,TRBV5-4,TRBD2,NA,TGTGCCAGCAGCTCCTCTAGCGGGAGTTTCTCCTACAATGAGCAGTTCTTC,CASSSSSGSFSYNEQFF
TRBJ1-2,TRBV6-1,TRBD1,once,TGTGCCAGCAGTGACCCAGACAGGGTGGCAGGTGGCTACACCTTC,CASSDPDRVAGGYTF
TRBJ2-1,TRBV9,NA,NA,TGTGCCAGCAGCGTAGGACTAGCCTACAATGAGCAGTTCTTC,CASSVGLAYNEQFF
TRBJ2-7,TRBV5-1,TRBD2,NA,TGCGCCAGCAGCGGGGGGGACTTGCTCGGCGAGCAGTACTTC,CASSGGDLLGEQYF
TRBJ1-2,TRBV5-1,NA,NA,TGCGCCAGCAGCCCGACCGAGGGGGTACCTGGCTACACCTTC,CASSPTEGVPGYTF
TRBJ1-4,TRBV6-5,TRBD1,NA,TGTGCCAGCAGTTCCCGGGACAGGGATGAAAAACTGTTTTTT,CASSSRDRDEKLFF
TRBJ2-7,TRBV28,NA,once,TGTGCCAGCCGAGGGGGACACCCGCTGTACGAGCAGTACTTC,CASRGGHPLYEQYF
TRBJ1-2,TRBV4-3,TRBD1,few,TGCGCCAGCAGCCAAGATCAGGGGGCGGCCATTACCTTC,CASSQDQGAAITF
TRBJ2-7,TRBV7-2,NA,NA,TGTGCCAGCAGTCAATCCGTGGGGGCAGGGGCCTACGAGCAGTACTTC,CASSQSVGAGAYEQYF
TRBJ1-2,TRBV4-1,NA,once,TGCGCCAGCAGCCCTCCCAGGGCCTATGGCTACACCTTC,CASSPPRAYGYTF